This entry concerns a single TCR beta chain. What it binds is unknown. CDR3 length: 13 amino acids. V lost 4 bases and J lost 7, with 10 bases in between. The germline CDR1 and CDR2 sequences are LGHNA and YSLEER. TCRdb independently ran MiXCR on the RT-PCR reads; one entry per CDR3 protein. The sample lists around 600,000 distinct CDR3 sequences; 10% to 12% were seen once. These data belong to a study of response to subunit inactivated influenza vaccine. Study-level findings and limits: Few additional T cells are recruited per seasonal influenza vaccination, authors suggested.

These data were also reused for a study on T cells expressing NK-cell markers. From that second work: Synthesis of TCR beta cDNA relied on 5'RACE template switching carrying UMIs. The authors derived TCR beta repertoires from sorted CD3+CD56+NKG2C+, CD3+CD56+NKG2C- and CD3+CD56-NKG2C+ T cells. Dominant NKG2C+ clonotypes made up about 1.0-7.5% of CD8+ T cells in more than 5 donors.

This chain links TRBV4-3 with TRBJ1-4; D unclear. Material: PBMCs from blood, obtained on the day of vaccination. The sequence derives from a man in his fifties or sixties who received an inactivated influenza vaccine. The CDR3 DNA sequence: TGCGCCAGCAGCCTCGGACGCAGTGAAAAACTGTTTTTT. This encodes CASSLGRSEKLFF.